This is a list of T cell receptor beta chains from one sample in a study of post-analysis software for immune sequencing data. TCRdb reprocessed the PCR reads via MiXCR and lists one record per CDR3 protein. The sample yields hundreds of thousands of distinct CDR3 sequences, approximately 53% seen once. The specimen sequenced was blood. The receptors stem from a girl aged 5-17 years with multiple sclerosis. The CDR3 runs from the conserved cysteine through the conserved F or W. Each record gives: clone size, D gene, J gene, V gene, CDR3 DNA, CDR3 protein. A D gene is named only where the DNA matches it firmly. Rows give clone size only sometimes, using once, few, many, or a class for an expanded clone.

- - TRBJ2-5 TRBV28 TGTGCCAGCAGTTTTGAGGAGACCGGGGAGCAGTACTTC CASSFEETGEQYF
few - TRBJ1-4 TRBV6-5 TGTGCCAGCAGTTACCGGTTACAGGGAGGGGCAACTAATGAAAAACTGTTTTTT CASSYRLQGGATNEKLFF
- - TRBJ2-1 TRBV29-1 TGCAGCGTTGAAGATCGGGTAGGGTTCAATGAGCAGTTCTTC CSVEDRVGFNEQFF
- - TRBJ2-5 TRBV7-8 TGTGCCAGCAGCAGCTACCCGGACAGAGGAGAGACCCAGGACTTC CASSSYPDRGETQDF
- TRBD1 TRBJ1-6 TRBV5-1 TGCGCCAGCAGCTCCGCATCCGGGACAGGGAACCCCACCCTCCACTTT CASSSASGTGNPTLHF
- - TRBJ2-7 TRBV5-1 TGCGCCAGCAGCTTGGGGACAGTCGCGCTCTACGAGCAGTACTTC CASSLGTVALYEQYF
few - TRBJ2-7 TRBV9 TGTGCCAGCAGCGTAGAGGATGAGCAGTACTTC CASSVEDEQYF
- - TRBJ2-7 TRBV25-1 TGTGCCAGCAGGACGGTCAACGGGGCCCAGTACTTC CASRTVNGAQYF
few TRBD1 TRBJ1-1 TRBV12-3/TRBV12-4 TGTGCCAGCACCAAATTCACAGGGGGCGGCACTGAAGCTTTCTTT CASTKFTGGGTEAFF
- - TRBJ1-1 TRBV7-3 TGTGCCAGCAGCTTAATGGCAGGCGGTCACACTGAAGCTTTCTTT CASSLMAGGHTEAFF
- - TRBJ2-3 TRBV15 TGTGCCACCAGCAGAGAACTAGCCGCCAAAGATACGCAGTATTTT CATSRELAAKDTQYF
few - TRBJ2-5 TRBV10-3 TGTGCCATCAGTGAGTCGGAAAGCGATTACGGGCAGTACTTC CAISESESDYGQYF
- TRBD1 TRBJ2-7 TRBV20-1 TGCAGTGCTAGACGAGACAGGGGAGGCGAGCAGTACTTC CSARRDRGGEQYF
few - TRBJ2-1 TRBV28 TGTGCCAGCAGGGACACAGAGGGGAACTACAATGAGCAGTTCTTC CASRDTEGNYNEQFF
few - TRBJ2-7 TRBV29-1 TGCAGCGTTGAGACGCGGCCCTACGAGCAGTACTTC CSVETRPYEQYF
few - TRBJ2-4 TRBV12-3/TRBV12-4 TGTGCCAGCAGGGGGTCAGCCAAAAACATTCAGTACTTC CASRGSAKNIQYF